This TCR beta chain comes out of a study of vaccination and CD4 T cells after COVID-19. The overall study: Two-dose vaccination with either BNT162b2 or mRNA-1273 was given to participants.

Time point of the sample: late sampling 161 to 241 days after vaccination in a few convalescent patients. As for treatment: roughly nine-day PBMC culture with coronavirus spike peptide pools or control peptides (ViraFEST assay). This clonotype was seen only a few times. Its antigen is as yet unknown. An Oncomine TCR Beta short-read assay was used to sequence the DNA from cultured CD4+ T cells. One entry per CDR3 protein results from TCRdb running MiXCR on the PCR reads. The sample holds 22,000 or so distinct CDR3 sequences, about 30% seen once. The clonotype originates from a human donor who had recovered from COVID-19. This material consisted of CD4+ T cells from blood, cultured in vitro, taken about 7 months after SARS-CoV-2 vaccination.

DNA for the CDR3: TGTGCCAGCAGGGAAGCAGGGTTCCTTGGTCAGCCCCAGCATTTT. It encodes CASREAGFLGQPQHF. The genes are TRBV27 and TRBJ1-5; TRBD1 is a possible D gene (5 bases). V was shortened by 6 bases and J by 6 bases, with 18 bases between the two germline ends. The CDR3 spans 15 residues. Germline V gene data show CDR1 as MNHEY and CDR2 as SMNVEV (reference sequence).